One and the same sample provided the 23 T cell receptor beta chains below, sequenced in a study of blood T cell repertoires in COVID-19. Measured with immunoSEQ multiplex PCR; TCRdb has only the in-frame clones, and not every one. The sample has approximately 210,000 clones, 84% seen once. The sequencing input was peripheral blood. The receptors were gathered from a woman aged 80 or over with COVID-19, enrolled during active disease.

The chain is built from TRBV7-9 and TRBJ2-3; TRBD2 matches 7 bases. The length of the CDR3 is 15 residues. Trimming took 4 bases from V and 0 from J; bases not matched to a gene: 4. Germline CDR1 reads SEHNR; CDR2 reads FQNEAQ (reference sequence). Written as DNA, the CDR3 is TGTGCCAGCAGCTCTAGCGGAGCTAGCACAGATACGCAGTATTTT. Its protein is CASSSSGASTDTQYF. Full variable domain (remainder filled in from reference TRBV7-9 and TRBJ2-3): DTGVSQNPRHKITKRGQNVTFRCDPISEHNRLYWYRQTLGQGPEFLTYFQNEAQLEKSRLLSDRFSAERPKGSFSTLEIQRTEQGDSAMYLCASSSSGASTDTQYFGPGTRLTVL.

V usage is TRBV9 and J usage is TRBJ1-6; no firm D call. CDR3 length: 14 amino acids. V was cut by 0 bases and J by 4 bases, with 5 bases left in between. CDR1 is SGDLS, CDR2 YYNGEE, per germline. The CDR3 protein is CASSVAGYNSPLHF. CDR3 bases: TGTGCCAGCAGCGTAGCCGGTTATAATTCACCCCTCCACTTT.

This chain connects TRBV6-5 to TRBJ1-1; D remains unclear. The germline gives CDR1 MNHEY, CDR2 SVGAGI. The CDR3 loop spans 13 amino acids. The germline V and J ends were trimmed by 7 bases and 0 bases, with 9 bases remaining between them. CDR3 coding DNA: TGTGCCAGCAAACCAAGCATGAACACTGAAGCTTTCTTT. Amino acid sequence: CASKPSMNTEAFF.

The V gene is TRBV6-6, the J gene TRBJ2-7, with 7 bases that match TRBD1. Germline CDR1 is MNHNY and CDR2 is SVGAGI (reference sequence). The V and J ends lost 6 bases and 0 bases, in that order; junction bases with no gene match: 11. The CDR3 covers 16 residues. Here the CDR3 reads CASRAPTGIHSYEQYF. CDR3 nucleotide sequence: TGTGCCAGCAGAGCTCCGACAGGGATTCACTCCTACGAGCAGTACTTC.

Concerning this clone: Within the sample, other DNA sequences also encode this same CDR3. The V gene is TRBV7-2, the J gene TRBJ1-2; TRBD1 is a possible D gene (6 bases). The V and J ends lost 5 bases and 2 bases respectively, with 9 bases between them. Per germline, CDR1 SGHTA and CDR2 FQGNSA. The CDR3 is 13 residues long. This CDR3 is CASSPDRNYGYTF. As DNA, the CDR3 is TGTGCCAGCAGCCCCGACAGGAACTATGGCTACACCTTC.

The chain couples TRBV5-1 to TRBJ2-7; 10 nucleotides line up with TRBD2. The ends lost 3 bases at V and 2 bases at J; junction bases unmatched: 5. Germline V gene data show CDR1 as SGHRS and CDR2 as YFSETQ. The CDR3 consists of 15 residues. The CDR3 region is CASSYVSGGTYEQYF. The CDR3 bases are TGCGCCAGCAGCTATGTTAGCGGGGGGACCTACGAGCAGTACTTC.

The gene calls are TRBV5-6 and TRBJ1-6; perhaps TRBD1 as D (5 bases). V was trimmed by 1 base and J by 9 bases, leaving 11 bases between them. The CDR3 loop spans 14 amino acids. Germline CDR1 is SGHDT and CDR2 is YYEEEE. CDR3 nucleotide sequence: TGTGCCAGCAGCTTGAGGGGTAACGGTTCACCCCTCCACTTT. The encoded protein is CASSLRGNGSPLHF.

V usage is TRBV6-5 and J usage is TRBJ2-1; D is possibly TRBD1 (7 bases). Germline CDR1 reads MNHEY; CDR2 reads SVGAGI. The CDR3 spans 16 residues. The V and J ends lost 2 bases and 6 bases respectively, with 17 bases between them. The CDR3 DNA follows: TGTGCCAGCAGTTACCCGACAGGGACCGGGGGCAATGAGCAGTTCTTC. Translation: CASSYPTGTGGNEQFF.

V gene TRBV7-9 combines with J gene TRBJ1-1; no clear D gene. The CDR3 totals 15 residues. Germline lookup yields CDR1 SEHNR and CDR2 FQNEAQ (reference sequence). Between the trimmed V and J ends, which lost 5 bases and 1 base, there was a span of 14 bases. The CDR3 coding sequence is TGTGCCAGCAGCGGTATTGGTGGAGGGAACACTGAAGCTTTCTTT. Protein product: CASSGIGGGNTEAFF. Together with reference TRBV7-9 and TRBJ1-1, the CDR3 gives the full variable domain: DTGVSQNPRHKITKRGQNVTFRCDPISEHNRLYWYRQTLGQGPEFLTYFQNEAQLEKSRLLSDRFSAERPKGSFSTLEIQRTEQGDSAMYLCASSGIGGGNTEAFFGQGTRLTVV.

The chain couples TRBV5-4 to TRBJ2-5; TRBD1 matches at 7 bases. Unmatched junction bases numbered 0, after V lost 0 bases and J lost 1 base. The CDR3 consists of 14 residues. CDR1 is SGHNT, CDR2 YYREEE, per germline (reference sequence). This CDR3 reads CASSLGDSQETQYF. CDR3 bases: TGTGCCAGCAGCTTGGGGGACAGCCAAGAGACCCAGTACTTC.

This clone was picked up one time. The chain employs TRBV3-1 (or the pseudogene TRBV3-2) and TRBJ2-2; D is perhaps TRBD1 (7 bases). The ends were cut back, 8 bases at V and 6 bases at J, with 13 bases in the middle. This CDR3 region has 13 residues. Germline-derived CDR1 and CDR2 are LGHDT and YNNKEL (reference sequence). CDR3 residues: CASCAGGSGELFF. CDR3 nucleotide sequence: TGTGCCAGCTGCGCAGGGGGGTCCGGGGAGCTGTTTTTT.

The chain is built from TRBV5-1 and TRBJ2-1, with D possibly TRBD1 on 5 matching bases. The length of the CDR3 is 17 residues. Germline CDR1 SGHRS, CDR2 YFSETQ. V lost 2 bases and J 0 bases, leaving 15 bases between the germline ends. The CDR3 region is CASSFQGTASSYNEQFF. The CDR3 nucleotides read TGCGCCAGCAGCTTCCAGGGAACTGCGAGCTCCTACAATGAGCAGTTCTTC.

The chain joins TRBV6-6 to TRBJ2-7; D ambiguous. V lost 8 bases and J lost 2, with 7 bases in between. Looked up from germline, CDR1 is MNHNY and CDR2 is SVGAGI (reference sequence). The CDR3 length is 11 residues. The CDR3 nucleotides read TGTGCCAGCGGTCCAACCTACGAGCAGTACTTC. The encoded protein is CASGPTYEQYF.

The rearrangement joins TRBV7-2 to TRBJ2-5; the D gene is possibly TRBD2 (5 bases). This CDR3 spans 17 amino acids. Trimming took off 1 base at V and 2 bases at J, with 17 bases between the two ends. Germline V gene data show CDR1 as SGHTA and CDR2 as FQGNSA. CDR3 sequence reads: CASSLEGLLRDQETQYF. CDR3 sequence (DNA): TGTGCCAGCAGCTTAGAGGGCCTCCTCCGGGATCAAGAGACCCAGTACTTC.

The rearrangement uses TRBV29-1 and TRBJ2-5; 7 nucleotides line up with TRBD2. The germline V gene encodes CDR1 SQVTM and CDR2 ANQGSEA. The CDR3 consists of 12 residues. The CDR3 loop reads CSGFSGQETQYF. CDR3 coding DNA: TGCAGTGGCTTTAGCGGGCAAGAGACCCAGTACTTC.

A few counts support this clone. This chain uses TRBV5-1 with TRBJ1-2; weak D call: TRBD1 (6 bases). This CDR3 is 15 amino acids long. Trimming shortened V by 4 bases and J by 0 bases, and 13 bases separated the two germline ends. Germline V gives CDR1 SGHRS, CDR2 YFSETQ. The CDR3 bases are TGCGCCAGCAGCCCACTGGACAGTTCTAACTATGGCTACACCTTC. Its translation: CASSPLDSSNYGYTF. The whole variable domain, remainder taken from reference TRBV5-1 and TRBJ1-2, is KAGVTQTPRYLIKTRGQQVTLSCSPISGHRSVSWYQQTPGQGLQFLFEYFSETQRNKGNFPGRFSGRQFSNSRSEMNVSTLELGDSALYLCASSPLDSSNYGYTFGSGTRLTVV.

The chain carries TRBV2 and TRBJ2-1, with TRBD1 matching 10 bases. Germline lookup yields CDR1 SNHLY and CDR2 FYNNEI. This CDR3 region has 14 residues. The ends lost 7 bases at V and 4 bases at J; junction bases unmatched: 4. The CDR3 reads CASIPGQGYNEQFF. DNA of the CDR3: TGTGCCAGCATCCCGGGACAGGGGTACAATGAGCAGTTCTTC.

The chain links TRBV24-1 to TRBJ1-1, with D possibly matching TRBD1 (6 bases). This CDR3 has 15 amino acids. V was cut by 4 bases and J by 1 base, with 12 bases left in between. Germline assignment: CDR1 KGHDR and CDR2 SFDVKD. CDR3 in DNA: TGTGCCACCAGTGACCCCAAACAGGGGAACACTGAAGCTTTCTTT. This sequence encodes CATSDPKQGNTEAFF.

The CDR3 region is CASSFGTAGFQETQYF. The CDR3 nucleotides are TGCGCCAGCAGCTTTGGCACCGCGGGCTTCCAAGAGACCCAGTACTTC. The V call is TRBV5-1, the J call TRBJ2-5; TRBD2 is a possible D gene (5 bases). Trimming took off 2 bases at V and 1 base at J, with 15 bases between the two ends. Germline-derived CDR1 and CDR2 are SGHRS and YFSETQ. This CDR3 comprises 16 residues.

The CDR3 DNA reads TGCGCCAGCAGCTCGGGGACAGGGGGCATTCCAGATACGCAGTATTTT. Translating it yields CASSSGTGGIPDTQYF. This chain links TRBV5-1 with TRBJ2-3; 12 nucleotides align to TRBD1. The CDR3 loop spans 16 amino acids. V shed 3 bases, J shed 4 bases, and the junction held 6 bases outside the gene matches. CDR1 and CDR2 from the germline V gene are SGHRS and YFSETQ.

The CDR3 DNA reads TGTGCCAGTAGCTTTTTGAGCACTGAAGCTTTCTTT. Its protein product is CASSFLSTEAFF. The chain links TRBV19 to TRBJ1-1; D unclear. Germline CDR1 LNHDA, CDR2 SQIVND (reference sequence). The CDR3 has 12 amino acids. V lost 6 bases, J lost 4 bases, and 9 bases lay in between.

The gene calls are TRBV6-5 and TRBJ2-7; D remains ambiguous. The CDR3 consists of 14 residues. Trimming left V 3 bases short and J 0 bases short, with 9 bases between. In germline, CDR1 is MNHEY, CDR2 SVGAGI. CDR3 nucleotides: TGTGCCAGCAGTTATGGTCTGGCCTCCTACGAGCAGTACTTC. It specifies CASSYGLASYEQYF.

The rearrangement joins TRBV7-3 to TRBJ2-2; 10 bases line up with TRBD2. The germline gives CDR1 SGHTA, CDR2 FQGTGA. CDR3 length equals 16 residues. Trimming at V came to 5 bases and at J to 1 base, leaving 4 bases not matched to a gene. Here the CDR3 reads CASSHPSGGNTGELFF. CDR3 in DNA: TGTGCCAGCAGCCACCCTAGCGGGGGGAACACCGGGGAGCTGTTTTTT.